These 21 T cell receptor beta chains were all obtained from the same sample, sequenced in a study of T cell responses to AZD1222 COVID-19 vaccine. Sequencing was performed with immunoSEQ multiplex PCR; in TCRdb, only in-frame clones are kept and a portion is missing. The profile shows 170,000 or so clones, roughly 93% of them singletons. The specimen was peripheral blood, collected on day 0 of AZD1222 vaccination. All receptors come from an adult in good health.

This clone was observed a single time. The V call is TRBV29-1, the J call TRBJ2-7; D possibly corresponds to TRBD2 (5 bases). The CDR3 is made up of 15 amino acids. The V gene's germline CDR1 is SQVTM and CDR2 ANQGSEA. Trimming shortened V by 0 bases and J by 0 bases, and 12 bases separated the two germline ends. CDR3 DNA: TGCAGCGTTGAAGATGAGTCGGGATACTCCTACGAGCAGTACTTC. This gives the protein CSVEDESGYSYEQYF.

In nucleotides, the CDR3 is TGTGCCAGCAGCTTAGGGGGACTGGGAGACGAAAAACTGTTTTTT. This translates into CASSLGGLGDEKLFF. The rearrangement links TRBV7-9 to TRBJ1-4, with a tentative D call TRBD1 (5 bases). The CDR3 loop spans 15 amino acids. The germline CDR1 and CDR2 sequences are SEHNR and FQNEAQ (reference sequence). Trimming took off 1 base at V and 8 bases at J, with 14 bases between the two ends. The full variable domain, its missing parts supplied by reference TRBV7-9 and TRBJ1-4, is DTGVSQNPRHKITKRGQNVTFRCDPISEHNRLYWYRQTLGQGPEFLTYFQNEAQLEKSRLLSDRFSAERPKGSFSTLEIQRTEQGDSAMYLCASSLGGLGDEKLFFGSGTQLSVL.

The genes are TRBV29-1 and TRBJ1-1; D unclear. The CDR3 is 11 amino acids. Trimming removed 3 bases at V and 1 base at J, with 3 bases between. CDR1 is SQVTM and CDR2 is ANQGSEA in the germline V gene. For the CDR3, the DNA is TGCAGCGTTGAGTGGAACACTGAAGCTTTCTTT. Protein sequence: CSVEWNTEAFF.

The gene calls are TRBV6-6 and TRBJ1-1; D is uncertain. V lost 6 bases to trimming and J lost 2 bases, with 7 bases between them. Germline values: CDR1 MNHNY, CDR2 SVGAGI (reference sequence). The CDR3 extends over 12 amino acids. CDR3 DNA: TGTGCCAGCAGAGGAACAAACACTGAAGCTTTCTTT. Its translation is CASRGTNTEAFF.

V and J are TRBV19 and TRBJ1-1; 7 nucleotides line up with TRBD1. Germline CDR1 reads LNHDA; CDR2 reads SQIVND (reference sequence). The CDR3 totals 14 residues. With V trimmed by 6 bases and J by 0 bases, 4 bases remained unmatched. This chain's CDR3 is CASSSGTVNTEAFF. The CDR3 nucleotides are TGTGCCAGTAGCTCCGGGACAGTGAACACTGAAGCTTTCTTT.

The chain carries TRBV19 and TRBJ1-3; 10 positions agree with TRBD1. The CDR3 is 14 residues long. V shed 10 bases and J 2 bases; nucleotides not matched to a gene: 5. Per the germline V gene, CDR1 is LNHDA and CDR2 is SQIVND (reference sequence). The DNA of the CDR3 is TGTGCCACCTCGACAGGGGGCCCTGGAAACACCATATATTTT. It codes for CATSTGGPGNTIYF.

The gene calls are TRBV24-1 and TRBJ2-1, with TRBD1 matching over 8 bases. V lost 10 bases to trimming and J lost 6 bases; unmatched junction nucleotides: 10. CDR3 length: 14 residues. CDR1 and CDR2 (germline): KGHDR, SFDVKD. DNA of the CDR3: TGTGCCACTTCGGCGCAGGGGGCCCCCAATGAGCAGTTCTTC. Amino acids: CATSAQGAPNEQFF.

The chain is built from TRBV9 and TRBJ2-7; 9 nucleotides match TRBD1. Germline loops: CDR1 SGDLS, CDR2 YYNGEE. CDR3 length equals 14 residues. Trimming removed 6 bases from V and 2 bases from J; junction bases left unmatched: 6. This chain's CDR3 is CASNRQGGTYEQYF. The CDR3 DNA follows: TGTGCCAGCAACCGACAGGGGGGGACCTACGAGCAGTACTTC.

J is TRBJ1-2 and V is TRBV28, with a tentative D call TRBD1 (5 bases). The CDR3 spans 14 residues. CDR1 and CDR2 (germline): MDHEN, SYDVKM. The V and J ends lost 8 bases and 2 bases respectively, with 15 bases between them. The CDR3: CASLPGGENYGYTF. CDR3 nucleotides: TGTGCCAGCCTTCCTGGGGGAGAAAACTATGGCTACACCTTC.

The chain recombines TRBV12-3 or TRBV12-4 with TRBJ1-1; no firm D call. With 6 bases removed from V and 2 bases from J, the gap between germline ends came to 7 bases. CDR3 length: 12 residues. CDR3 sequence reads: CASRKHNTEAFF. In DNA, the CDR3 is TGTGCCAGCAGGAAACATAACACTGAAGCTTTCTTT.

A single count supports this clone. The chain carries TRBV4-3 and TRBJ1-6; no clear D. Germline loops: CDR1 LGHNA, CDR2 YSLEER. CDR3 length: 14 amino acids. V shed 1 base and J shed 7 bases, with 8 bases lying between them. The CDR3 nucleotides are TGCGCCAGCAGCCAAGTGGGTGCGAATTCACCCCTCCACTTT. Encoded protein: CASSQVGANSPLHF.

The gene calls are TRBV2 and TRBJ1-4, with 8 bases lining up with TRBD1. This CDR3 is 15 amino acids long. Germline V gene lookup returns CDR1 SNHLY and CDR2 FYNNEI. The V and J ends lost 7 bases and 5 bases, in that order; junction bases with no gene match: 9. Written as DNA, the CDR3 is TGTGCCAGCATGGGACAGGCAACGTTCAATGAAAAACTGTTTTTT. It codes for CASMGQATFNEKLFF.

This chain links TRBV7-8 with TRBJ2-4; 10 nucleotides line up with TRBD2. This CDR3 is built from 16 residues. The J segment lost 8 bases and the V segment lost 0 bases, leaving 7 bases of the junction unmatched. Germline V gene lookup returns CDR1 SGHVS and CDR2 FQNEAQ. The CDR3 sequence is CASSLARAGGYDIQYF. CDR3 bases: TGTGCCAGCAGCTTAGCGAGAGCGGGGGGGTATGACATTCAGTACTTC. The full variable domain, rest sourced from reference TRBV7-8 and TRBJ2-4, is GAGVSQSPRYKVAKRGQDVALRCDPISGHVSLFWYQQALGQGPEFLTYFQNEAQLDKSGLPSDRFFAERPEGSVSTLKIQRTQQEDSAVYLCASSLARAGGYDIQYFGAGTRLSVL.

Comment on this clone: The same CDR3 also results from other DNA sequences found in this sample. The chain uses TRBV6-5 and TRBJ1-1, with 8 bases aligning to TRBD1. CDR1 and CDR2 (germline): MNHEY, SVGAGI. Trimming at V came to 0 bases and at J to 0 bases, leaving 3 bases not matched to a gene. This CDR3 comprises 16 residues. CDR3: CASSYSTGAMNTEAFF. The CDR3 DNA reads TGTGCCAGCAGTTACTCGACAGGGGCCATGAACACTGAAGCTTTCTTT.

The CDR3 DNA follows: TGTGCCAGCAGTGCGGGACAGGGGTTCGCGACCCCCTATGGCTACACCTTC. It translates to CASSAGQGFATPYGYTF. The chain uses TRBV2 and TRBJ1-2, with TRBD1 matching 10 bases. Unmatched junction bases numbered 12, after V lost 4 bases and J lost 4 bases. The V gene's germline CDR1 is SNHLY and CDR2 FYNNEI. The CDR3 loop spans 17 amino acids.

The chain carries TRBV28 and TRBJ1-2; TRBD1 agrees at 8 bases. CDR3 size: 12 residues. Germline values: CDR1 MDHEN, CDR2 SYDVKM. Trimming cost V 8 bases and J 8 bases; bases outside gene matches: 7. CDR3 in amino acids: CASGGQGVGYTF. Written as DNA, the CDR3 is TGTGCCAGCGGTGGACAGGGTGTAGGCTACACCTTC.

The genes are TRBV5-1 and TRBJ2-5; D not certain. This CDR3 contains 13 residues. V lost 2 bases and J 2 bases, leaving 7 bases between the germline ends. Germline V CDR1 and CDR2: SGHRS, YFSETQ. In nucleotides, the CDR3 is TGCGCCAGCAGCTTATCACAGCAAGAGACCCAGTACTTC. Translation: CASSLSQQETQYF.

This chain uses TRBV20-1 with TRBJ2-5; D gene ambiguous. Between the trimmed V and J ends, which lost 6 bases and 4 bases, there was a span of 6 bases. Germline loops: CDR1 DFQATT, CDR2 SNEGSKA (reference sequence). The CDR3 covers 10 residues. The chain's CDR3 is CSARRETQYF. The CDR3 bases are TGCAGTGCCCGGAGAGAGACCCAGTACTTC.

The J gene is TRBJ2-5, the V gene TRBV5-1; D is undetermined. The CDR3 has 12 amino acids. Trimming took off 4 bases at V and 6 bases at J, with 10 bases between the two ends. Germline CDR1 and CDR2: SGHRS and YFSETQ. CDR3 DNA sequence: TGCGCCAGCAGCAGCGTATTCAAGACCCAGTACTTC. It encodes CASSSVFKTQYF.

This sequence joins TRBV27 and TRBJ1-3; 7 positions match TRBD1. The CDR3 consists of 16 residues. J gave up 0 bases and V 5 bases, and 7 bases lay outside the gene matches. Germline values: CDR1 MNHEY, CDR2 SMNVEV (reference sequence). The CDR3 region has the DNA TGTGCCAGCAGTGCGAGGGGGCAACTCTCTGGAAACACCATATATTTT. Residues: CASSARGQLSGNTIYF.

The J gene is TRBJ1-4, the V gene TRBV7-9; a weak D match, TRBD1 (6 bases). Germline V gene sequence: CDR1 SEHNR, CDR2 FQNEAQ (reference sequence). CDR3 size: 14 residues. Trimming took 6 bases from V and 7 from J, leaving 15 bases between them. The chain's CDR3 is CASSRGPQGEKLFF. The CDR3 DNA sequence: TGTGCCAGCAGTCGGGGGCCTCAGGGTGAAAAACTGTTTTTT.